This entry is about one T cell receptor (beta chain). Its matching antigen is unknown. This CDR3 has 13 residues. V lost 5 bases and J lost 5, with 11 bases in between. Per germline, CDR1 SNHLY and CDR2 FYNNEI. The data were taken from a study of cytomegalovirus exposure and HLA in healthy donors. General observations from the study: CMV antigen specificity of a few CMV-associated chains was confirmed in vitro.

13 Jbeta primers and 60 Vbeta primers were used for the PCR. Clones were read by immunoSEQ multiplex PCR, and TCRdb kept only the in-frame ones, dropping some. The sample contains 130,000 or so clones, 75% of which appear only once. This receptor was identified in a man aged 40-49 years in good health and CMV-seronegative. The chain employs TRBV2 and TRBJ2-3; perhaps TRBD1 as D (6 bases). The sample comprised PBMCs. CDR3 DNA sequence: TGTGCCAGCAGTATGGGGGCGGGAGATACGCAGTATTTT. It encodes CASSMGAGDTQYF.